A selection of T cell receptor beta chains follows, all from one sample in a study of blood T cell repertoires in COVID-19. Sequenced by immunoSEQ multiplex PCR; TCRdb stores in-frame clones only, minus some. The sample includes about 330,000 clones, about 90% seen only once; the top ten take approximately 5.3%. Sequencing used PBMCs or T cells enriched from blood (not recorded which). These receptors all stem from a woman in her thirties who had recovered from COVID-19. Each CDR3 is given without its conserved first and last residue.

TRBV6-1	TRBJ1-3	14	ASSETDGLPGNTIY
TRBV10-3	TRBJ1-1	15	AISESQGTGSNTEAF
TRBV13	TRBJ2-7	12	ASRRTASGNEQY
TRBV6-1	TRBJ2-1	11	ASSEEGSGEQF
TRBV19	TRBJ1-2	9	ASRSNYGYT
TRBV6-5	TRBJ1-1	11	ASSLGVGAEAF
TRBV20-1	TRBJ1-3	16	SASGGQGARWSGNTIY
TRBV2	TRBJ1-4	10	ASEGRHEKLF
TRBV15	TRBJ1-2	14	ATSTGQGKPNYGYT
TRBV9	TRBJ1-5	12	ASSPGGVGGPQH
TRBV24-1	TRBJ2-1	12	ATSDPSGGNEQF
TRBV5-8	TRBJ2-1	12	ASSLGQAYNEQF
TRBV13	TRBJ2-7	14	ASSLVGGGTSYEQY
TRBV12-3/TRBV12-4	TRBJ1-3	11	ASSLTAGNTIY
TRBV10-3	TRBJ1-2	11	AITSREGYGYT
TRBV7-8	TRBJ1-2	13	ASSLTGDSFYGYT
TRBV5-4	TRBJ1-1	12	ASTHGQVDTEAF
TRBV24-1	TRBJ1-4	15	ATSEAPGTRRDEKLF
TRBV27	TRBJ1-4	12	ASSLTQRGEKLF
TRBV18	TRBJ2-3	14	ASSPPGGPPTDTQY
TRBV19	TRBJ1-1	10	ASSIRLRRAF
TRBV6-6	TRBJ1-1	13	ASSYQDFMNTEAF
TRBV7-9	TRBJ2-2	10	ASSLQGWELF
TRBV28	TRBJ2-1	11	ASSPGDGGEQF
TRBV6-6	TRBJ2-7	13	ASSFSAGESYEQY
TRBV2	TRBJ2-5	11	ASRPTGAETQY
TRBV4-3	TRBJ2-7	11	ASSQGLFYEQY
TRBV25-1	TRBJ2-1	15	ASSHRQVWRSYNEQF
TRBV7-9	TRBJ2-5	13	ASSLTTGGRETQY